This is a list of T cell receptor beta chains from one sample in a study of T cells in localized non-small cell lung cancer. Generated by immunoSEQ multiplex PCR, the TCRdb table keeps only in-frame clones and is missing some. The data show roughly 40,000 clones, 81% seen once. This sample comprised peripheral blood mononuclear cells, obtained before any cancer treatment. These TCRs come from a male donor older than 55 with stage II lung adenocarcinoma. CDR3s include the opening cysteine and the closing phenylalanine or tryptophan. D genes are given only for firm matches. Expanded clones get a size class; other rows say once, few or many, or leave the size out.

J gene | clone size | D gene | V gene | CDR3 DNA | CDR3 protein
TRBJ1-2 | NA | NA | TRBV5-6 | TGTGCCAGCAGCTTACGTGGGGACTATGGCTACACCTTC | CASSLRGDYGYTF
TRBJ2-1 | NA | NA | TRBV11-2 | TGTGCCAGCAGAGACGGCTACAATGAGCAGTTCTTC | CASRDGYNEQFF
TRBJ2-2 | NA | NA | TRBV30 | TGTGCCTGGAACGGCGGGGCCGGGGAGCTGTTTTTT | CAWNGGAGELFF
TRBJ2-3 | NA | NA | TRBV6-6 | TGTGCCAGCAGTTGGGGACCGGATAGGGATACGCAGTATTTT | CASSWGPDRDTQYF
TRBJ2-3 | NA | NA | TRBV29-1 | TGCAGCGTTGTTTATACCCCCCTTAGCAGGGCAGATACGCAGTATTTT | CSVVYTPLSRADTQYF
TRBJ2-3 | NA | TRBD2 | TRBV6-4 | TGTGCCAGCAGTGACGGGACTAGCGGCACAGATACGCAGTATTTT | CASSDGTSGTDTQYF
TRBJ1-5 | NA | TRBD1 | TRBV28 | TGTGCCAGCATTCAGGGGGACTTTAGCAATCAGCCCCAGCATTTT | CASIQGDFSNQPQHF
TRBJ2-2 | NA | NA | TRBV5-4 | TGTGCCAGCAGCGGGGACATGAACACCGGGGAGCTGTTTTTT | CASSGDMNTGELFF
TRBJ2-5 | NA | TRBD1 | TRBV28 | TGTGCCAGCAGTTTATTAGGGACAGGAATCCAAGAGACCCAGTACTTC | CASSLLGTGIQETQYF
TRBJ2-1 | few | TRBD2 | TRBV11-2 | TGTGCCAGCAGCTCAACGAAGGGAGGGTCCTACAATGAGCAGTTCTTC | CASSSTKGGSYNEQFF
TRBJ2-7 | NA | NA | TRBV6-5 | TGTGCCAGCAATCGTTTTCTAGGAAGCTCCTACGAGCAGTACTTC | CASNRFLGSSYEQYF
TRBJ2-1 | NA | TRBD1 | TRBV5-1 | TGCGCCAGCAGCAGAACAGGGGGCGTGGGGACGGATGAGCAGTTCTTC | CASSRTGGVGTDEQFF
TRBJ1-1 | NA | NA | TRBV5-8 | TGTGCCAGCAGCTTAAGATTCGGGAACACTGAAGCTTTCTTT | CASSLRFGNTEAFF
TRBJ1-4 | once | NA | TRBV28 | TGTGCCAGCAGTTTGACGGGACCTAATGAAAAACTGTTTTTT | CASSLTGPNEKLFF
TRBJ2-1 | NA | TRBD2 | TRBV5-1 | TGCGCCAGCAGCCCGGGACTAGCGGGAGTTCGGGGTGAGCAGTTCTTC | CASSPGLAGVRGEQFF
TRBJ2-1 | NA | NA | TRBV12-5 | TGTGCTAGTGGTTTGGCCTTAAGTGATTCTACAATATATGAGCAGTTCTTC | CASGLALSDSTIYEQFF
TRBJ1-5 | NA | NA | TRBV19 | TGTGCCAGTAGTTTCAAGGGGACGGGCAATCAGCCCCAGCATTTT | CASSFKGTGNQPQHF
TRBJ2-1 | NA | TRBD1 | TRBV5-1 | TGCGCCAGCAGCTTGGAGGCGGGACAGGGGGTCGATGAGCAGTTCTTC | CASSLEAGQGVDEQFF
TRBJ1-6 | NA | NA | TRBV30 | TGTGCCTGGAGTGCCCCGAGATCACCCCTCCACTTT | CAWSAPRSPLHF
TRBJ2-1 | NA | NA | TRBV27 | TGTGCCAGCAGTCCTAACCCCACACCTGAGCAGTTCTTC | CASSPNPTPEQFF
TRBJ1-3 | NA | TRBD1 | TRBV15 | TGTGCCACCAGCCTTCTCGACAGGGCTGGAAACACCATATATTTT | CATSLLDRAGNTIYF
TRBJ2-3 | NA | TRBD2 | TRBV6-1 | TGTGCCAGCAGTGTCGGGAGCGGGGGTAGCACAGATACGCAGTATTTT | CASSVGSGGSTDTQYF
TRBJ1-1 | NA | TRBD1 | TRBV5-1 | TGCGCCAGCAGCGTCGGGACAGCTGGCCTCACTGAAGCTTTCTTT | CASSVGTAGLTEAFF
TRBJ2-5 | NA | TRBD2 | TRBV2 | TGTGCCAGTGGCTCGGGACTAGCGTACCAAGAGACCCAGTACTTC | CASGSGLAYQETQYF
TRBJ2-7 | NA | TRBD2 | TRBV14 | TGTGCCAGCAGCCGGACTAGCGGGAGGTCTTACTACGAGCAGTACTTC | CASSRTSGRSYYEQYF
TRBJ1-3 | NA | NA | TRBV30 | TGTGCCTGGAGTTTTGGGGCTCCGGGAAACACCATATATTTT | CAWSFGAPGNTIYF
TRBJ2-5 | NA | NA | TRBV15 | TGTGCCACCAGCAGAGACCCACTACTCCAAGAGACCCAGTACTTC | CATSRDPLLQETQYF
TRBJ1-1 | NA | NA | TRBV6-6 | TGTGCCAGCAGTCCCTTAGGTGCGCGAGCTTTCTTT | CASSPLGARAFF
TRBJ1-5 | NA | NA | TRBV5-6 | TGTGCCAGCAGTCAACAGGGAGGGGGCAATCAGCCCCAGCATTTT | CASSQQGGGNQPQHF
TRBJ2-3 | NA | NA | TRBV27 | TGTGCCAGCAGCCTCCCACCCACAGATACGCAGTATTTT | CASSLPPTDTQYF
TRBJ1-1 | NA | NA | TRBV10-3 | TGTGCCATCAGTAGTGGGGGACGATTGAACACTGAAGCTTTCTTT | CAISSGGRLNTEAFF
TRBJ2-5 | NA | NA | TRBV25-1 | TGTGCCAGCAGTGTCACGAAGGCAGAGACCCAGTACTTC | CASSVTKAETQYF
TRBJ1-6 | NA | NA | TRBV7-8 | TGTGCCAGCATCGCCGGGACCTACTATAATTCACCCCTCCACTTT | CASIAGTYYNSPLHF
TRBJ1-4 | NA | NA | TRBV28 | TGTGCCAGCAGTTTACGACAAACTAATGAAAAACTGTTTTTT | CASSLRQTNEKLFF
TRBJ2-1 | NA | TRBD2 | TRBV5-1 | TGCGCCAGCAGCTATCTGGCGGGAGGGTCCGGTGAGCAGTTCTTC | CASSYLAGGSGEQFF
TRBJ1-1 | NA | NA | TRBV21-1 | TGTGCCAGCACCCGGGACGGGGACACTGAAGCTTTCTTT | CASTRDGDTEAFF
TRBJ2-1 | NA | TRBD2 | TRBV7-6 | TGTGCCAGCAGCTCGGGACTAGCGGGAGGGCAGCAGTTCTTC | CASSSGLAGGQQFF
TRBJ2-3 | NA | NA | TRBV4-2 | TGTGCCAGCAGCCAAGTAGGAACAGATACGCAGTATTTT | CASSQVGTDTQYF
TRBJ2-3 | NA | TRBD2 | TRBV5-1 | TGCGCCAGCAGCTCCCTCCGTACTAGCGGGGGCCCCGATACGCAGTATTTT | CASSSLRTSGGPDTQYF
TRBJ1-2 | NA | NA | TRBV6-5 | TGTGCCAGCAGTTACGACAGCCGCGGCTACACCTTC | CASSYDSRGYTF